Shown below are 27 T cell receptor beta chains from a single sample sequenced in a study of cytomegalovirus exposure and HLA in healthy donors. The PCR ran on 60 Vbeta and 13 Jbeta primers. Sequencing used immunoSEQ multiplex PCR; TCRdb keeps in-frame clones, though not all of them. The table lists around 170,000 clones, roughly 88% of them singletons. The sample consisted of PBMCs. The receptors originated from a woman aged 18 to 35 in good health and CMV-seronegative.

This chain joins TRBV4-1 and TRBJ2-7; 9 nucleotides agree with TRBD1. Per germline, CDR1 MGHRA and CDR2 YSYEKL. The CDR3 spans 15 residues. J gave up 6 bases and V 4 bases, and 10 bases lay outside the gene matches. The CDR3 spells CASSLKPGQGSEQYF. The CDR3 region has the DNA TGCGCCAGCAGCCTAAAACCGGGACAGGGAAGCGAGCAGTACTTC.

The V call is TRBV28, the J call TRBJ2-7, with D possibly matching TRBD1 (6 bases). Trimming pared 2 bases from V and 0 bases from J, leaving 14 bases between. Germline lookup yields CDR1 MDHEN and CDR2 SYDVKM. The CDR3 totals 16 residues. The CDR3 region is CASSLGPGASSYEQYF. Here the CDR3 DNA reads TGTGCCAGCAGTTTAGGTCCAGGGGCCAGCTCCTACGAGCAGTACTTC.

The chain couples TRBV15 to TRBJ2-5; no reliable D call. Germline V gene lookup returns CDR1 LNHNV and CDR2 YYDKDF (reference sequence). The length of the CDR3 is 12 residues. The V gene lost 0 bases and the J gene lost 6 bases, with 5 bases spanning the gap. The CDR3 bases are TGTGCCACCAGCAGAGATATCCAGACCCAGTACTTC. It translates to CATSRDIQTQYF. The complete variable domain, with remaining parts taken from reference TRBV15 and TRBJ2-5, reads DAMVIQNPRYQVTQFGKPVTLSCSQTLNHNVMYWYQQKSSQAPKLLFHYYDKDFNNEADTPDNFQSRRPNTSFCFLDIRSPGLGDTAMYLCATSRDIQTQYFGPGTRLLVL.

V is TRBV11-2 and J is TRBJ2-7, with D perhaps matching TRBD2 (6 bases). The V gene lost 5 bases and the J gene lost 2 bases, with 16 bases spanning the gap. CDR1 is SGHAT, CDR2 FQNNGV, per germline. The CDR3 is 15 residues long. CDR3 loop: CASSQPGGVTYEQYF. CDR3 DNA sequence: TGTGCCAGCAGCCAACCCGGCGGGGTAACCTACGAGCAGTACTTC.

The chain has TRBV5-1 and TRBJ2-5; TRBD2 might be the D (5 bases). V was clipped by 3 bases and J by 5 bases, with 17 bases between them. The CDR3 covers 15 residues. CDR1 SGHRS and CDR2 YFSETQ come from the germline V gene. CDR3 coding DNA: TGCGCCAGCAGCTCAGACGGAGGTTTTCGGGAGACCCAGTACTTC. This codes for CASSSDGGFRETQYF.

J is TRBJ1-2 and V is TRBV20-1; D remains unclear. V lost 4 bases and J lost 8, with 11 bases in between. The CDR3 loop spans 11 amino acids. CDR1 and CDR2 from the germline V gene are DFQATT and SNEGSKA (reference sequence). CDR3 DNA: TGCAGTGCTAATACAGTATGGGGCTACACCTTC. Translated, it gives CSANTVWGYTF.

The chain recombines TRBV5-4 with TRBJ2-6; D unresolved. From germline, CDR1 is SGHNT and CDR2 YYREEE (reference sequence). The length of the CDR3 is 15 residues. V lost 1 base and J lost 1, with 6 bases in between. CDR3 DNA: TGTGCCAGCAGCTTGTCCAGTTCTGGGGCCAACGTCCTGACTTTC. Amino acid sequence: CASSLSSSGANVLTF. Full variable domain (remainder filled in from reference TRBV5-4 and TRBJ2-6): ETGVTQSPTHLIKTRGQQVTLRCSSQSGHNTVSWYQQALGQGPQFIFQYYREEENGRGNFPPRFSGLQFPNYSSELNVNALELDDSALYLCASSLSSSGANVLTFGAGSRLTVL.

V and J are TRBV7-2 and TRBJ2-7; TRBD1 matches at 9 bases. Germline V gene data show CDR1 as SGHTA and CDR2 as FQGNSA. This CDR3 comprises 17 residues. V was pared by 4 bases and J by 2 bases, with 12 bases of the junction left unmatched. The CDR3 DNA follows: TGTGCCAGCAGCTCCCCCCACGAACGACAGGGGGCCTACGAGCAGTACTTC. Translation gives CASSSPHERQGAYEQYF.

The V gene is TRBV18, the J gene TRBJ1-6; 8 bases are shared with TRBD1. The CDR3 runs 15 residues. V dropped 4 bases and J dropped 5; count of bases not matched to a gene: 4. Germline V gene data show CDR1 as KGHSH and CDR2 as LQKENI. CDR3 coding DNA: TGTGCCAGCTCACGCATGGACAGGGATAATTCACCCCTCCACTTT. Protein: CASSRMDRDNSPLHF.

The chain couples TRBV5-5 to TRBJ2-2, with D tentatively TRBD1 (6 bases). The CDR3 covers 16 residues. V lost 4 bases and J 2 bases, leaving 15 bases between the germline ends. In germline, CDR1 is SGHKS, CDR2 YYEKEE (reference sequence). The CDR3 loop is CASSRRQADNTGELFF. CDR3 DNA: TGTGCCAGCAGCAGGAGACAGGCTGACAACACCGGGGAGCTGTTTTTT.

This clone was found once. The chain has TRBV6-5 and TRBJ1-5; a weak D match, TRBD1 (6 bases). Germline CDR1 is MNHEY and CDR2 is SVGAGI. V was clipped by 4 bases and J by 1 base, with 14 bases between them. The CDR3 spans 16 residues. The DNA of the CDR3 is TGTGCCAGCAGTTGGACAGTAGGGCTAAGCAATCAGCCCCAGCATTTT. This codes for CASSWTVGLSNQPQHF.

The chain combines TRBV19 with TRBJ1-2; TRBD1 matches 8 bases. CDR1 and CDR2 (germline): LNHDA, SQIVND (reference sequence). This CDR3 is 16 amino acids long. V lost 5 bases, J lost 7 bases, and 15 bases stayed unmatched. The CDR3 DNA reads TGTGCCAGTAGTCTCGGGACAGGAATTGTCTTGATTGGCTACACCTTC. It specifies CASSLGTGIVLIGYTF. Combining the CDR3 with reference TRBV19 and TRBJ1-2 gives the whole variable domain DGGITQSPKYLFRKEGQNVTLSCEQNLNHDAMYWYRQDPGQGLRLIYYSQIVNDFQKGDIAEGYSVSREKKESFPLTVTSAQKNPTAFYLCASSLGTGIVLIGYTFGSGTRLTVV.

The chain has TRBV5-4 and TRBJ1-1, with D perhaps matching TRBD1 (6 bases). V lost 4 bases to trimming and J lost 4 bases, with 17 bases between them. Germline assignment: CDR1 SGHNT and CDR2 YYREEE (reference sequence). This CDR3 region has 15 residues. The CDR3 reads CASSLSGVRSTEAFF. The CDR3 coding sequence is TGTGCCAGCAGCCTCTCAGGGGTGAGGTCCACTGAAGCTTTCTTT.

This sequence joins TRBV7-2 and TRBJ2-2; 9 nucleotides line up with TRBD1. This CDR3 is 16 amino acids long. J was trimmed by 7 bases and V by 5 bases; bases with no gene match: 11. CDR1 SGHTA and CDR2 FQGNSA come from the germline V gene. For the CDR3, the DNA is TGTGCCAGCAGCCCTTGGACAGGGGTTAGTGTCGGGGAGCTGTTTTTT. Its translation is CASSPWTGVSVGELFF. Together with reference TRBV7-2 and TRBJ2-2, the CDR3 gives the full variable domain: GAGVSQSPSNKVTEKGKDVELRCDPISGHTALYWYRQSLGQGLEFLIYFQGNSAPDKSGLPSDRFSAERTGGSVSTLTIQRTQQEDSAVYLCASSPWTGVSVGELFFGEGSRLTVL.

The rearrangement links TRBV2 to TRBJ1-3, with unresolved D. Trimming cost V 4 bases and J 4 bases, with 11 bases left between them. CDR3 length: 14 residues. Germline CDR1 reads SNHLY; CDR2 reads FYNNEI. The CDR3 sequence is CASSGSGRGNTIYF. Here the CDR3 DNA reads TGTGCCAGCAGTGGAAGTGGGCGCGGAAACACCATATATTTT.

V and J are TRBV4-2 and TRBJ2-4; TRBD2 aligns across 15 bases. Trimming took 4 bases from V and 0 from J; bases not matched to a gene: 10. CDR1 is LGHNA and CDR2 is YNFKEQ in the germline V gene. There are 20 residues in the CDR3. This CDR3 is CASSPLGTSGGHQAKNIQYF. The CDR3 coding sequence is TGTGCCAGCAGCCCACTCGGGACTAGCGGGGGGCACCAAGCCAAAAACATTCAGTACTTC.

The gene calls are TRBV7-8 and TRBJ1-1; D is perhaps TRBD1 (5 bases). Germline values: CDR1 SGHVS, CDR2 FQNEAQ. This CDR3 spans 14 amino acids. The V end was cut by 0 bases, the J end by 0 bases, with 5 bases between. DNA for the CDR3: TGTGCCAGCAGCTTAGCCAGGGTGAACACTGAAGCTTTCTTT. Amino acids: CASSLARVNTEAFF.

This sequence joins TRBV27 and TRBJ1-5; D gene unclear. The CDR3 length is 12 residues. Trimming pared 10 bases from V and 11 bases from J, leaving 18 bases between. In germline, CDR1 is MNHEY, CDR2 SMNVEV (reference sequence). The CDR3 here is CATMEGRGAQHF. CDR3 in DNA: TGTGCCACGATGGAGGGTAGAGGCGCCCAGCATTTT.

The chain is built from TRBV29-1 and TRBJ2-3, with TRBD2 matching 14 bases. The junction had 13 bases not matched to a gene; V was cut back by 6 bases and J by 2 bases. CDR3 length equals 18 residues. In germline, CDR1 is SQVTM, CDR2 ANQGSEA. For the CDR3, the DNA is TGCAGCGTCTTCGGACTAGCGGGGGGCCGATGGTACACAGATACGCAGTATTTT. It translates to CSVFGLAGGRWYTDTQYF.

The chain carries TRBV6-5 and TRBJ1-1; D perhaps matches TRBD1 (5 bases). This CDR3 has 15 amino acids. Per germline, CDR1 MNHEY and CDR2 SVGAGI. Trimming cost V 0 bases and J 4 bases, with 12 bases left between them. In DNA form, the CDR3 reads TGTGCCAGCAGTTACTCTAGGGGAGGATTCACTGAAGCTTTCTTT. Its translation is CASSYSRGGFTEAFF.

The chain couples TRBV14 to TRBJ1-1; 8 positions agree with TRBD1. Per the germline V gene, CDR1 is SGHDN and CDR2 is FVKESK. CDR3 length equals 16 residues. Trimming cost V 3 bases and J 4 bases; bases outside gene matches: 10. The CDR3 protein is CASSQDWTGRRTEAFF. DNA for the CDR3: TGTGCCAGCAGCCAGGACTGGACAGGGAGGCGCACTGAAGCTTTCTTT.

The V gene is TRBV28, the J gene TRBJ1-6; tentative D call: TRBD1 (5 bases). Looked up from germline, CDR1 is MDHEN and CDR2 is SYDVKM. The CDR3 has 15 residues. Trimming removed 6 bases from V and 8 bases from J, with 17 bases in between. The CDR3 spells CASRVRVTSDSPLHF. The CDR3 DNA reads TGTGCCAGCAGGGTCAGGGTGACCTCAGATTCACCCCTCCACTTT.

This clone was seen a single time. This chain's CDR3 is CASSKTGQQNTEAFF. CDR3 coding DNA: TGTGCCAGTAGTAAGACCGGACAGCAGAACACTGAAGCTTTCTTT. The chain couples TRBV19 to TRBJ1-1, with D possibly TRBD1 on 6 matching bases. The V gene's germline CDR1 is LNHDA and CDR2 SQIVND (reference sequence). The V gene lost 4 bases and the J gene lost 1 base, with 13 bases spanning the gap. CDR3 length equals 15 residues. Looking up the rest from reference TRBV19 and TRBJ1-1 gives the full variable domain: DGGITQSPKYLFRKEGQNVTLSCEQNLNHDAMYWYRQDPGQGLRLIYYSQIVNDFQKGDIAEGYSVSREKKESFPLTVTSAQKNPTAFYLCASSKTGQQNTEAFFGQGTRLTVV.

Written as DNA, the CDR3 is TGTGCCAGCAGCTCTGACGGGTATAGCAATCAGCCCCAGCATTTT. Residues: CASSSDGYSNQPQHF. The J gene is TRBJ1-5, the V gene TRBV28; D call uncertain. Germline CDR1 reads MDHEN; CDR2 reads SYDVKM. This CDR3 is 15 amino acids long. V was pared by 6 bases and J by 0 bases, with 12 bases between.

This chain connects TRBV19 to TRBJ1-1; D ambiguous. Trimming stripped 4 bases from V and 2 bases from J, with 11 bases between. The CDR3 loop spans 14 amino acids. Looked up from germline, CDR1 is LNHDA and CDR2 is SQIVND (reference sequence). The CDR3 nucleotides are TGTGCCAGTAGTAGGTCGACACCTAACACTGAAGCTTTCTTT. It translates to CASSRSTPNTEAFF.

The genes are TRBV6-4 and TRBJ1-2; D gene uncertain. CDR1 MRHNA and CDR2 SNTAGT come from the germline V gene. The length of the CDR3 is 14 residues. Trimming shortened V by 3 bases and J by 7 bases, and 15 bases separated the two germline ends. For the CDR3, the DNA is TGTGCCAGCAGTGAACCGGCGGGTGGCGGTGGCTACACCTTC. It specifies CASSEPAGGGGYTF.

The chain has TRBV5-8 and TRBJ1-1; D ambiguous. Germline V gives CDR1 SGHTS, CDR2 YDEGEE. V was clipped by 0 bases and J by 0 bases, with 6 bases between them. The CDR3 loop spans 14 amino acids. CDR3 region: CASSLVQVNTEAFF. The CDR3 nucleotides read TGTGCCAGCAGCTTGGTTCAGGTGAACACTGAAGCTTTCTTT.